This T cell receptor beta chain derives from a study of metastatic and nonmetastatic thyroid tumors. Study information: A comparison of repertoires was made across blood and tumor or nodule tissue from malignant and benign thyroid patients.

With MiXCR, TCRdb called clones anew from the PCR reads. The sample includes around 34,000 clones, over 12% seen only once; the top ten take under 20%. The CDR3 runs to 19 residues. Germline CDR1 MNHEY, CDR2 SMNVEV (reference sequence). V lost 1 base to trimming and J lost 0 bases; unmatched junction nucleotides: 4. This clone was counted at least ten times. Each patient went into thyroid surgery without having received any treatment. The rearrangement joins TRBV27 to TRBJ2-6; 12 bases fit TRBD1. Sequences were obtained from blood. This TCR derives from a male donor with papillary thyroid cancer or a benign thyroid nodule (not recorded which). Some clones in this sample may be carry-over from other donors' samples. The CDR3 is CASSLFGTGGLSGANVLTF. The CDR3 DNA sequence: TGTGCCAGCAGTTTATTTGGGACAGGGGGCCTCTCTGGGGCCAACGTCCTGACTTTC. The full variable domain, completed using reference TRBV27 and TRBJ2-6, is EAQVTQNPRYLITVTGKKLTVTCSQNMNHEYMSWYRQDPGLGLRQIYYSMNVEVTDKGDVPEGYKVSRKEKRNFPLILESPSPNQTSLYFCASSLFGTGGLSGANVLTFGAGSRLTVL.